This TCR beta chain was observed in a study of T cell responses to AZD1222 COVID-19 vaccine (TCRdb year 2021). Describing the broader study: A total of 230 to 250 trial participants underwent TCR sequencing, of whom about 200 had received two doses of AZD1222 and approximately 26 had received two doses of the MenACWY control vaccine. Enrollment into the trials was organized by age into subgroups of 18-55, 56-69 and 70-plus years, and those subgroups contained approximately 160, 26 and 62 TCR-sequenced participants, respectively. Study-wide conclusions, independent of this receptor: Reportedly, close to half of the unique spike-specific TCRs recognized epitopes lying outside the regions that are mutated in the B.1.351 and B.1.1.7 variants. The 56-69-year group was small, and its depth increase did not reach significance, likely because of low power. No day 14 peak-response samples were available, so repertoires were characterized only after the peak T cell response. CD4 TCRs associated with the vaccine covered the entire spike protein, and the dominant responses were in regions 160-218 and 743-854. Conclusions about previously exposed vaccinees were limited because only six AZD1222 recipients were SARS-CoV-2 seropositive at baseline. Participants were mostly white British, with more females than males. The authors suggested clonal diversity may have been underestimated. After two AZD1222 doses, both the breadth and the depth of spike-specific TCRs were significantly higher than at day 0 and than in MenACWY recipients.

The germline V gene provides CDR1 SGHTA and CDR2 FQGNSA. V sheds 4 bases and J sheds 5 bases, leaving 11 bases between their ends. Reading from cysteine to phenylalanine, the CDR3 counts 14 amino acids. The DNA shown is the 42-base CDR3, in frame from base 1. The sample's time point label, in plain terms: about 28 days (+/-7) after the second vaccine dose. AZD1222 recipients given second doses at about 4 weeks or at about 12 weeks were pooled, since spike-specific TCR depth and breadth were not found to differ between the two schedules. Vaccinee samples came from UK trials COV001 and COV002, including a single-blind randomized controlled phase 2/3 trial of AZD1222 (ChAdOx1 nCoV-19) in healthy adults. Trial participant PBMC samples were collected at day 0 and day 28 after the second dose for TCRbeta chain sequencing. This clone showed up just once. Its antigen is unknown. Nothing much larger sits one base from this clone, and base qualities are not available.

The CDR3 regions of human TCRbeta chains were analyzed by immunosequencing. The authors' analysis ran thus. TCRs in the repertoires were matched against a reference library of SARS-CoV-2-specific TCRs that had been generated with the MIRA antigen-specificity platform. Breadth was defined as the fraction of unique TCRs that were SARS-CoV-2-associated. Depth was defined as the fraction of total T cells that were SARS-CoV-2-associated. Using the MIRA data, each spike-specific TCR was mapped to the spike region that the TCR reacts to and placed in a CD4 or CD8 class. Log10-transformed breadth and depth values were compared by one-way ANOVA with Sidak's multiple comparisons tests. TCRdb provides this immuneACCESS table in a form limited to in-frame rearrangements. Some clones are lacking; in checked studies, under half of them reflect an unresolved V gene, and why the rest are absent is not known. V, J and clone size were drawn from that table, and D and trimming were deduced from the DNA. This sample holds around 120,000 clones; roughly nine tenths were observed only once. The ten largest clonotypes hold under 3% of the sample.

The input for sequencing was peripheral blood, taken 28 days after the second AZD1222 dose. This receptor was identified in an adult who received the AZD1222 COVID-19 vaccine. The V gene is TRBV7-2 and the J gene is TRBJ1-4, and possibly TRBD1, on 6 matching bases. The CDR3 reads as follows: CASSSDSLNEKLFF. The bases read TGTGCCAGCAGCTCGGACAGCCTCAATGAAAAACTGTTTTTT.